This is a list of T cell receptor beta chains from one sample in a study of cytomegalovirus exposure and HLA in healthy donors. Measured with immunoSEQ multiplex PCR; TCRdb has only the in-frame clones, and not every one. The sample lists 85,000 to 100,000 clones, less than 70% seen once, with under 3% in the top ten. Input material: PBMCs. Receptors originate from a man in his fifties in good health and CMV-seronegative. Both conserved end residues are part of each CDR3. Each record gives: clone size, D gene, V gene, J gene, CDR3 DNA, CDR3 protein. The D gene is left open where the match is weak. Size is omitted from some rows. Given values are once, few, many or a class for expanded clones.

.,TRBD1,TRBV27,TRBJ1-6,TGTGCCAGCAGTCCAACAGGGGGCATTTCACCCCTCCACTTT,CASSPTGGISPLHF
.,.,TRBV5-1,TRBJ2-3,TGCGCCAGCAGCTTGACAGGGCCCACAGATACGCAGTATTTT,CASSLTGPTDTQYF
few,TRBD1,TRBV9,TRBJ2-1,TGTGCCAGCAGCAATCTCCGGGACAGGCGATGGGGTGAGCAGTTCTTC,CASSNLRDRRWGEQFF
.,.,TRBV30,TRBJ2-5,TGTGCCTGGAGTGTAGGGGGACACGGAGAGACCCAGTACTTC,CAWSVGGHGETQYF
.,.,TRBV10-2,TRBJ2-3,TGCGCCAGCAGGCCTGAACGCGCCACAGATACGCAGTATTTT,CASRPERATDTQYF
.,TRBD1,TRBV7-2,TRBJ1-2,TGTGCCAGCAGCTTAGAAAGGACAGGGACGTATGGCTACACCTTC,CASSLERTGTYGYTF
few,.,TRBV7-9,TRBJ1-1,TGTGCCAGCAGCCCACGGGTCATTTGGGCTTTCTTT,CASSPRVIWAFF
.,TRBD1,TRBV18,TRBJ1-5,TGTGCCAGCTCTCCCGGGACAGGGGACCAGCCCCAGCATTTT,CASSPGTGDQPQHF
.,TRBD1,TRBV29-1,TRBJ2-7,TGCAGCGTGGATGACGGGACAGGGACCTACGAGCAGTACTTC,CSVDDGTGTYEQYF
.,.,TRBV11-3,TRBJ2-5,TGTGCCAGCAGCTTAGGGTCCAGGTACCAAGAGACCCAGTACTTC,CASSLGSRYQETQYF
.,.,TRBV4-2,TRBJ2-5,TGTGCCAGCGGCCAAGAACCAGGGGAGACCCAGTACTTC,CASGQEPGETQYF
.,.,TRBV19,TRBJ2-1,TGTGCCAGTAGTTCATTCAGGAATGAGCAGTTCTTC,CASSSFRNEQFF
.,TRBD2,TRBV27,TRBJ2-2,TGTGCCAGCAGTTTATTGGCTAGCGGGACCGCGACCGGGGAGCTGTTTTTT,CASSLLASGTATGELFF
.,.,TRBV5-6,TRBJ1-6,TGTGCCAGCAGCTTTACAGGGCAGACACCACCCCTCCACTTT,CASSFTGQTPPLHF
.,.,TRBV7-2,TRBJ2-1,TGTGCCAGCAGTTTCCGACGGGGGGCCCAGAGCTCCTACAATGAGCAGTTCTTC,CASSFRRGAQSSYNEQFF
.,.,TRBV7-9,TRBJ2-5,TGTGCCAGCATCGCGCTAGCGACGGAGACCCAGTACTTC,CASIALATETQYF
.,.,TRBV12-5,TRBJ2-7,TGTGCTAGTGGTTTGGGACTTCCTCCCTACGAGCAGTACTTC,CASGLGLPPYEQYF
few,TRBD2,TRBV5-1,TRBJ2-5,TGCGCCAGCAGCCTATGGACTAGGTCAGAGACCCAGTACTTC,CASSLWTRSETQYF
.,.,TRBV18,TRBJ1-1,TGTGCCAGCTCACCAAGGAGCGACACTGAAGCTTTCTTT,CASSPRSDTEAFF
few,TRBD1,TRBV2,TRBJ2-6,TGTGCCAGCCGCCGGGACAGGGGAAGGGGGAGCTCTGGGGCCAACGTCCTGACTTTC,CASRRDRGRGSSGANVLTF
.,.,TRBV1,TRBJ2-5,TGCACCAGCAGCCAAGATAAGAAGGCTAGCGGAAAACAAGAGACCCAGTACTTC,CTSSQDKKASGKQETQYF
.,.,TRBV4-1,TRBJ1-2,TGCGCCAGCAGCCAAGCACGGGGAATATACTATGGCTACACCTTC,CASSQARGIYYGYTF
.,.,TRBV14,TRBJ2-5,TGTGCCAGCAGCCAAGGGAGGGGGACCCAGTACTTC,CASSQGRGTQYF
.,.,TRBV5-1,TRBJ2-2,TGCGCCAGCAGCGGGTCCAGGGGAGGGGACGGGGAGCTGTTTTTT,CASSGSRGGDGELFF
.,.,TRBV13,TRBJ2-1,TGTGCCAGCAGCTTTAAAGGGGCCAATGAGCAGTTCTTC,CASSFKGANEQFF
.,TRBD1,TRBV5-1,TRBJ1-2,TGCGCCAGCAGCAACAGGACAGGGGGCGGGTATGGCTACACCTTC,CASSNRTGGGYGYTF
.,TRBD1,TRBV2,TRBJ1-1,TGTGCCAGCGAGTCCCGACAGGGCGGCACTGAAGCTTTCTTT,CASESRQGGTEAFF
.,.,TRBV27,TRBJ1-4,TGTGCCAGCAGTTCGGGACAAATTAATGAAAAACTGTTTTTT,CASSSGQINEKLFF
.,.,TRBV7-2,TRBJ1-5,TGTGCCAGCAGATTTAGTGGACAGCACAATCAGCCCCAGCATTTT,CASRFSGQHNQPQHF
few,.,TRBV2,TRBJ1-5,TGTGCCAGCGGACACAATCAGCCCCAGCATTTT,CASGHNQPQHF
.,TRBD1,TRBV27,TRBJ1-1,TGTGCCAGCAGGCTGGACAGGGCAAGGACTGAAGCTTTCTTT,CASRLDRARTEAFF
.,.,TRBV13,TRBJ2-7,TGTGCCAGCAGCTCCAACCGGGTCTCCTACGAGCAGTACTTC,CASSSNRVSYEQYF
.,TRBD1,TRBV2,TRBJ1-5,TGTGCCAGCACCGTAGACAGGGGATATTATCAGCCCCAGCATTTT,CASTVDRGYYQPQHF
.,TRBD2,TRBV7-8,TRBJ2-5,TGTGCCAGCAGCTTAGCCAGAACAACTAGCGGGGTATTACAAGAGACCCAGTACTTC,CASSLARTTSGVLQETQYF
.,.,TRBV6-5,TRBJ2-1,TGTGCCAGCAGCGAGGACGGGGAATCGGGTGAGCAGTTCTTC,CASSEDGESGEQFF
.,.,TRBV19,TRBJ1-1,TGTGCCAGTAGTATAGGGAATGACAGAGAAGCTTTCTTT,CASSIGNDREAFF